This TCR beta chain was captured by sequencing in a study of low-dose radiotherapy and immunotherapy resistance in tumors. The CDR3 is 14 amino acids. V shed 2 bases and J shed 5 bases, with 12 bases lying between them. Germline V gives CDR1 MDHEN, CDR2 SYDVKM. Time point here: after trial treatment. Treatment specified: LDRT plus nivolumab, ipilimumab, low-dose cyclophosphamide and aspirin (RACIN trial). Low-dose radiotherapy and low-dose cyclophosphamide, together with aspirin, ipilimumab and nivolumab, were given to donors. Patients eligible had advanced solid tumors without tumor-infiltrating lymphocytes. Gene-specific TRAV and TRBV primers were used for first-strand cDNA, covering alpha and beta chains. A constant-region primer paired with the V-primer adapter amplified TCRs over about 18 PCR cycles. mRNA isolates were amplified via in vitro transcription. TCRdb re-called the reads through MiXCR, storing one row per CDR3 protein. Among around 58,000 distinct CDR3 sequences listed, around 23% were seen once.

The chain employs TRBV28 and TRBJ1-1; perhaps TRBD1 as D (6 bases). The receptor was isolated from a male donor with prostate cancer. Material: PBMCs, obtained after low-dose radiotherapy plus immunotherapy. CDR3 region: CASSLRGGRTEAFF. The CDR3 bases are TGTGCCAGCAGTTTAAGGGGGGGAAGAACTGAAGCTTTCTTT.